Below, 32 T cell receptor beta chains from the same sample are listed, as sequenced in a study of T-cell memory formation after mild COVID-19. TCRdb processed the 5' RACE reads anew with MiXCR; each CDR3 protein has one entry. The table has 200,000 to 300,000 distinct CDR3 sequences, over 15% seen once. Material for sequencing was PBMCs or a T cell subset sorted from them (not recorded which). The receptors derive from a man younger than 35 who had mild COVID-19 (a few samples of this study predate the infection). Cell type and time point are not known.

CDR3 bases: TGCAGCGGTAGCGGGGGCGCCCAGGATACGCAGTATTTT. It translates to CSGSGGAQDTQYF. J is TRBJ2-3 and V is TRBV29-1; 9 nucleotides agree with TRBD2. Germline V gene sequence: CDR1 SQVTM, CDR2 ANQGSEA. Losses at the gene ends were 7 bases for V and 6 bases for J; bases not matched to a gene: 8. This CDR3 spans 13 amino acids.

V usage is TRBV4-3 and J usage is TRBJ1-2; 7 bases are shared with TRBD1. The CDR3 consists of 14 residues. Germline V gene lookup returns CDR1 LGHNA and CDR2 YSLEER. After removal of 3 bases from V and 7 bases from J, the junction contained 8 bases not matched to a gene. The chain's CDR3 is CASSHNRGSGGYTF. The DNA of the CDR3 is TGCGCCAGCAGCCACAACAGGGGCAGCGGTGGCTACACCTTC.

This clonotype has just a few counts. The chain combines TRBV5-1 with TRBJ2-3; possible D gene TRBD1, 6 bases. Germline V CDR1 and CDR2: SGHRS, YFSETQ. The CDR3 runs to 14 residues. Trimming pared 0 bases from V and 7 bases from J, leaving 12 bases between. CDR3 nucleotides: TGCGCCAGCAGCTTGGGGGGGCCGTTTAATACGCAGTATTTT. Protein product: CASSLGGPFNTQYF.

This clonotype was seen only a few times. V and J are TRBV7-2 and TRBJ1-2, with unresolved D. The V gene lost 7 bases and the J gene lost 4 bases, with 16 bases spanning the gap. This CDR3 spans 14 amino acids. CDR1 SGHTA and CDR2 FQGNSA come from the germline V gene. The CDR3: CASIQWVSSYGYTF. In DNA, the CDR3 is TGTGCCAGCATCCAATGGGTTAGTTCCTATGGCTACACCTTC.

In its sample, this clonotype was seen a few times. The J gene is TRBJ2-1, the V gene TRBV6-5, with TRBD2 as a possible D gene (6 bases). The CDR3 contains 13 residues. Germline CDR1 is MNHEY and CDR2 is SVGAGI. The V end was cut by 6 bases, the J end by 4 bases, with 10 bases between. In nucleotides, the CDR3 is TGTGCCAGCAGGGCGACTAGATACAATGAGCAGTTCTTC. Amino acids: CASRATRYNEQFF.

Many counts were recorded for this clonotype. The chain employs TRBV5-1 and TRBJ2-3; 8 nucleotides align to TRBD1. The germline V gene has CDR1 SGHRS and CDR2 YFSETQ. The CDR3 extends over 12 amino acids. V lost 2 bases to trimming and J lost 8 bases; unmatched junction nucleotides: 1. The CDR3 nucleotides are TGCGCCAGCAGCTTTCAGGGGGCTACGCAGTATTTT. Translated, it gives CASSFQGATQYF.

This clonotype was observed a handful of times. This chain connects TRBV7-6 to TRBJ2-2; D is uncertain. V was pared by 2 bases and J by 6 bases, with 4 bases between. The CDR3 contains 12 residues. In germline, CDR1 is SGHVS, CDR2 FNYEAQ. In DNA form, the CDR3 reads TGTGCCAGCAGCTTACCCGCCGGGGAGCTGTTTTTT. Amino acids: CASSLPAGELFF.

This clonotype showed up just a few times. The chain carries TRBV5-6 and TRBJ2-1, with 7 bases fitting TRBD1. J lost 4 bases, V lost 3 bases, and 7 bases had no gene match. This CDR3 has 15 amino acids. The germline V gene encodes CDR1 SGHDT and CDR2 YYEEEE. For the CDR3, the DNA is TGTGCCAGCAGCTATGACAGGGTCCCATACAATGAGCAGTTCTTC. It is translated as CASSYDRVPYNEQFF.

This clonotype was found a few times. V and J are TRBV2 and TRBJ1-4; D gene unclear. The CDR3 is 11 amino acids. Germline V gene lookup returns CDR1 SNHLY and CDR2 FYNNEI. V lost 3 bases and J 8 bases, leaving 4 bases between the germline ends. In nucleotides, the CDR3 is TGTGCCAGCAGTGAGGGCGAAAAACTGTTTTTT. Its translation is CASSEGEKLFF. The whole variable domain, filled in from reference TRBV2 and TRBJ1-4, reads EPEVTQTPSHQVTQMGQEVILRCVPISNHLYFYWYRQILGQKVEFLVSFYNNEISEKSEIFDDQFSVERPDGSNFTLKIRSTKLEDSAMYFCASSEGEKLFFGSGTQLSVL.

The chain carries TRBV6-6 and TRBJ2-3, with 8 bases identical to TRBD2. The V and J ends lost 9 bases and 2 bases, in that order; junction bases with no gene match: 10. CDR1 and CDR2 from the germline V gene are MNHNY and SVGAGI (reference sequence). The CDR3 totals 15 residues. For the CDR3, the DNA is TGTGCCAGTCGAAGGAGCGGGGGAGACACAGATACGCAGTATTTT. This codes for CASRRSGGDTDTQYF.

The chain employs TRBV5-1 and TRBJ2-5; 9 nucleotides line up with TRBD2. This CDR3 contains 15 residues. J was trimmed by 2 bases and V by 4 bases; bases with no gene match: 6. Germline V CDR1 and CDR2: SGHRS, YFSETQ. CDR3 amino acids: CASSPSGARQETQYF. In nucleotides, the CDR3 is TGCGCCAGCAGCCCTAGCGGGGCGAGACAAGAGACCCAGTACTTC.

The table lists this clonotype with a few counts. The chain employs TRBV29-1 and TRBJ2-2; D tentatively reads TRBD1 or TRBD2 (5 bases each). Germline V CDR1 and CDR2: SQVTM, ANQGSEA. There are 13 residues in the CDR3. Trimming stripped 7 bases from V and 7 bases from J, with 16 bases between. The chain's CDR3 is CSARGALNGELFF. The DNA of the CDR3 is TGCAGCGCAAGAGGGGCGCTGAACGGGGAGCTGTTTTTT.

This rearrangement joins TRBV4-2 to TRBJ2-1; 11 nucleotides match TRBD2. J was trimmed by 5 bases and V by 9 bases; bases with no gene match: 6. This CDR3 is built from 14 residues. CDR1 is LGHNA and CDR2 is YNFKEQ in the germline V gene. This CDR3 reads CASKTSGANNEQFF. The CDR3 DNA sequence: TGTGCCAGTAAGACTAGCGGGGCCAACAATGAGCAGTTCTTC.

In its sample, this clonotype was seen a few times. CDR3 loop: CASIPGLAYNEQFF. The DNA for the CDR3 is TGTGCCAGCATCCCGGGACTAGCTTACAATGAGCAGTTCTTC. V gene TRBV2 combines with J gene TRBJ2-1, with 9 nucleotides matching TRBD2. CDR1 and CDR2 from the germline V gene are SNHLY and FYNNEI. After removal of 7 bases from V and 4 bases from J, the junction contained 5 bases not matched to a gene. The CDR3 sequence is 14 residues long.

In its sample, this clonotype was seen a few times. V usage is TRBV9 and J usage is TRBJ1-2; D is perhaps TRBD1 (5 bases). The V end was cut by 0 bases, the J end by 8 bases, with 11 bases between. Per the germline V gene, CDR1 is SGDLS and CDR2 is YYNGEE. The CDR3 has 13 amino acids. The CDR3 here is CASSVGRVGGYTF. The CDR3 DNA reads as TGTGCCAGCAGCGTAGGCAGGGTCGGAGGCTACACCTTC. The whole variable domain, remainder taken from reference TRBV9 and TRBJ1-2, is DSGVTQTPKHLITATGQRVTLRCSPRSGDLSVYWYQQSLDQGLQFLIQYYNGEERAKGNILERFSAQQFPDLHSELNLSSLELGDSALYFCASSVGRVGGYTFGSGTRLTVV.

This clonotype was picked up many times. The rearrangement joins TRBV7-9 to TRBJ2-1; no firm D call. The CDR3 has 12 amino acids. The germline V gene has CDR1 SEHNR and CDR2 FQNEAQ (reference sequence). Trimming removed 5 bases at V and 7 bases at J, with 9 bases between. The CDR3 spells CASSTTKNEQFF. As DNA, the CDR3 is TGTGCCAGCAGCACTACTAAAAATGAGCAGTTCTTC.

This clonotype was observed a few times. The CDR3 nucleotides read TGTGCCAGCAGCGTAGCTAAAGAGCGGGGGGAGACAGATACGCAGTATTTT. Amino acids: CASSVAKERGETDTQYF. The J gene is TRBJ2-3, the V gene TRBV9; 9 nucleotides agree with TRBD2. This CDR3 contains 17 residues. Germline loops: CDR1 SGDLS, CDR2 YYNGEE. The V gene end was trimmed by 0 bases and the J gene end by 3 bases; junction bases not matched to a gene: 8.

A few counts support this clonotype. V is TRBV7-2 and J is TRBJ1-1; perhaps TRBD1 as D (5 bases). V was clipped by 5 bases and J by 4 bases, with 17 bases between them. Germline V gene data show CDR1 as SGHTA and CDR2 as FQGNSA. CDR3 length: 15 residues. Written as DNA, the CDR3 is TGTGCCAGCAGCGTAACGATCCGGGGGAGCACTGAAGCTTTCTTT. Translated: CASSVTIRGSTEAFF.

In this sample, this clonotype turned up many times. The rearrangement links TRBV25-1 to TRBJ2-3; D call uncertain. The CDR3 length is 16 residues. The germline gives CDR1 MGHDK, CDR2 SYGVNS. Trimming left V 3 bases short and J 2 bases short, with 15 bases between. The CDR3 region has the DNA TGTGCCAGCAGTGATCCCCAGGCCTATCCCACAGATACGCAGTATTTT. It translates to CASSDPQAYPTDTQYF.

This clonotype was counted only a few times. As DNA, the CDR3 is TGTGCCAGCAGCTTAAAGCCCGACTATTATTCCGGAGATACGCAGTATTTT. Encoded protein: CASSLKPDYYSGDTQYF. V is TRBV7-8 and J is TRBJ2-3, with TRBD2 as a possible D gene (5 bases). The CDR3 spans 17 residues. Between the trimmed V and J ends, which lost 2 bases and 5 bases, there was a span of 20 bases. The germline gives CDR1 SGHVS, CDR2 FQNEAQ.

This clonotype was detected a few times. The chain links TRBV9 to TRBJ1-2; a possible D gene is TRBD1 (6 bases). The germline V gene encodes CDR1 SGDLS and CDR2 YYNGEE. The CDR3 has 15 amino acids. Trimming removed 6 bases from V and 5 bases from J, with 20 bases in between. The CDR3, as DNA: TGTGCCAGCATCGGGTCGCCTGACAGGAGATATGGCTACACCTTC. It is translated as CASIGSPDRRYGYTF. Drawing the rest from reference TRBV9 and TRBJ1-2, the complete variable domain is DSGVTQTPKHLITATGQRVTLRCSPRSGDLSVYWYQQSLDQGLQFLIQYYNGEERAKGNILERFSAQQFPDLHSELNLSSLELGDSALYFCASIGSPDRRYGYTFGSGTRLTVV.

This clonotype has more than one count but fewer than ten. The chain couples TRBV30 to TRBJ1-2; 9 positions agree with TRBD1. V trimming: 1 base; J trimming: 3 bases; junction bases outside the gene matches: 9. CDR1 is GTSNPN, CDR2 SVGIG, per germline (reference sequence). The CDR3 has 16 amino acids. The CDR3 DNA sequence: TGTGCCTGGAGTGCTTCGACCGGGACAGGGTACTATGGCTACACCTTC. This translates into CAWSASTGTGYYGYTF.

Only a few counts were recorded for this clonotype. The V and J genes are TRBV18 and TRBJ2-7, with 12 nucleotides matching TRBD2. This CDR3 spans 17 amino acids. With 2 bases clipped from V and 0 bases from J, the junction kept 5 bases outside the gene matches. The germline CDR1 and CDR2 sequences are KGHSH and LQKENI. The CDR3: CASSPALAGGNSYEQYF. In DNA form, the CDR3 reads TGTGCCAGCTCACCAGCACTAGCGGGGGGCAACTCCTACGAGCAGTACTTC.

This clonotype was seen at least ten times. V is TRBV3-1 and J is TRBJ2-7; D is undetermined. V dropped 4 bases and J dropped 5 bases, with 18 bases sitting between them. This CDR3 contains 15 residues. Germline values: CDR1 LGHDT, CDR2 YNNKEL (reference sequence). In DNA form, the CDR3 reads TGTGCCAGCAGCCCCCATCCGACCCTCACTGACGAGCAGTACGTC. Its protein is CASSPHPTLTDEQYV.

The CDR3 region is CATSDSDYSGGASETQYF. Written as DNA, the CDR3 is TGTGCCACCAGTGATTCGGACTACAGCGGGGGGGCCAGCGAGACCCAGTACTTC. This chain links TRBV24-1 with TRBJ2-5; 10 bases line up with TRBD2. With V trimmed by 2 bases and J by 5 bases, 13 bases remained unmatched. The CDR3 extends over 18 amino acids. The germline CDR1 and CDR2 sequences are KGHDR and SFDVKD.

The chain employs TRBV2 and TRBJ1-2, with unresolved D. V was cut by 0 bases and J by 2 bases, with 10 bases left in between. The germline V gene encodes CDR1 SNHLY and CDR2 FYNNEI. This CDR3 has 15 residues. The CDR3 nucleotides read TGTGCCAGCAGTGAAGCCTTGAGAGCAAACTATGGCTACACCTTC. This encodes CASSEALRANYGYTF. The entire variable domain, with the rest obtained from reference TRBV2 and TRBJ1-2, is as follows: EPEVTQTPSHQVTQMGQEVILRCVPISNHLYFYWYRQILGQKVEFLVSFYNNEISEKSEIFDDQFSVERPDGSNFTLKIRSTKLEDSAMYFCASSEALRANYGYTFGSGTRLTVV.

This clonotype was counted at least ten times. The chain recombines TRBV6-4 with TRBJ2-2; 7 bases match TRBD2. The CDR3 spans 13 residues. The ends lost 5 bases at V and 3 bases at J; junction bases unmatched: 0. Germline lookup yields CDR1 MRHNA and CDR2 SNTAGT. The DNA for the CDR3 is TGTGCCAGCAGTAGCGGGGACACCGGGGAGCTGTTTTTT. Translated: CASSSGDTGELFF.

This clonotype has a handful of counts. The chain is built from TRBV24-1 and TRBJ1-1; D unresolved. V was pared by 5 bases and J by 5 bases, with 5 bases between. Germline CDR1 KGHDR, CDR2 SFDVKD. The length of the CDR3 is 11 residues. DNA of the CDR3: TGTGCCACCAGTGTCGGGACTGAAGCTTTCTTT. Protein: CATSVGTEAFF.

This chain joins TRBV6-2 or TRBV6-3 and TRBJ1-1; no firm D call. There are 12 residues in the CDR3. Trimming shortened V by 2 bases and J by 6 bases, and 7 bases separated the two germline ends. CDR1 MNHEY and CDR2 SVGEGT come from the germline V gene. In nucleotides, the CDR3 is TGTGCCAGCAGTTACCCAAGCGCTGAAGCTTTCTTT. It is translated as CASSYPSAEAFF.

In this sample, this clonotype turned up a few times. V is TRBV20-1 and J is TRBJ1-5; no reliable D call. CDR3 length: 14 amino acids. V gave up 6 bases and J gave up 3 bases, with 15 bases separating them. CDR1 is DFQATT, CDR2 SNEGSKA, per germline (reference sequence). For the CDR3, the DNA is TGCAGTGCCACGGGGTGGGGTACCAATCAGCCCCAGCATTTT. Translating it yields CSATGWGTNQPQHF.

Ten or more counts support this clonotype. The chain recombines TRBV6-5 with TRBJ2-7; D is perhaps TRBD1 or TRBD2 (5 bases each). The CDR3 runs 13 residues. CDR1 is MNHEY and CDR2 is SVGAGI in the germline V gene. V was pared by 10 bases and J by 6 bases, with 19 bases between. CDR3 region: CATSRDGLGEQYV. The CDR3 nucleotides are TGTGCCACTAGCCGGGACGGATTGGGCGAGCAGTACGTC.

The chain is built from TRBV14 and TRBJ2-5, with D tentatively TRBD2 (6 bases). V was shortened by 0 bases and J by 7 bases, with 9 bases between the two germline ends. This CDR3 spans 13 amino acids. Germline CDR1 reads SGHDN; CDR2 reads FVKESK. The CDR3 loop reads CASSQEQEGTQYF. The DNA for the CDR3 is TGTGCCAGCAGCCAAGAACAGGAGGGGACCCAGTACTTC.